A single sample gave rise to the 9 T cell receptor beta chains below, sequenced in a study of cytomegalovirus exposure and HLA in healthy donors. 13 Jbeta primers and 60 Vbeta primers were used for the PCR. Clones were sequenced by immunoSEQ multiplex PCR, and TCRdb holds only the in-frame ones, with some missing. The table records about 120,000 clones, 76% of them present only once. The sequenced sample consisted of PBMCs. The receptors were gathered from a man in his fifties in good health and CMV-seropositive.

CDR3 residues: CASSYPGTGYGEQYF. As DNA, the CDR3 is TGTGCCAGCAGTTATCCCGGGACAGGGTACGGGGAGCAGTACTTC. V usage is TRBV6-5 and J usage is TRBJ2-7; 9 bases map to TRBD1. V lost 3 bases, J lost 7 bases, and 10 bases stayed unmatched. Germline V gene lookup returns CDR1 MNHEY and CDR2 SVGAGI. The CDR3 covers 15 residues.

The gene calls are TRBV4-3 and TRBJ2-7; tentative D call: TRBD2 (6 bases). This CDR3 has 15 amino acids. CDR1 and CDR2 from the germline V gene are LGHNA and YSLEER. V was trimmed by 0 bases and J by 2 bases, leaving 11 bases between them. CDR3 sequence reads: CASSQDRETTYEQYF. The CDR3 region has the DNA TGCGCCAGCAGCCAAGATCGGGAGACAACCTACGAGCAGTACTTC.

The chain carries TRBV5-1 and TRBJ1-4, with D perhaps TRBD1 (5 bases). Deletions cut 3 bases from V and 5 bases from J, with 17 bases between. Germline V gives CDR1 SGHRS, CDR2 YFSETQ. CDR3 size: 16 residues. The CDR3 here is CASSSRPPGLNEKLFF. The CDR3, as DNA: TGCGCCAGCAGCTCGCGACCTCCGGGACTGAATGAAAAACTGTTTTTT.

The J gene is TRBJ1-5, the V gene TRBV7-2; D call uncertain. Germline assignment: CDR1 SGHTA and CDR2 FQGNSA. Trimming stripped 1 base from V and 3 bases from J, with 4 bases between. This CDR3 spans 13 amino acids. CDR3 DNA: TGTGCCAGCAGCTTAGACTCCAATCAGCCCCAGCATTTT. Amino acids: CASSLDSNQPQHF.

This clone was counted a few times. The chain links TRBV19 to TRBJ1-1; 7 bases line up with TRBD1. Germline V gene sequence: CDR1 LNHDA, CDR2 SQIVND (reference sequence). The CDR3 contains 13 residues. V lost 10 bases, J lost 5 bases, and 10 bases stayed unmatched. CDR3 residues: CATRDQGGTEAFF. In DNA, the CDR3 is TGTGCCACTCGAGATCAGGGGGGAACTGAAGCTTTCTTT.

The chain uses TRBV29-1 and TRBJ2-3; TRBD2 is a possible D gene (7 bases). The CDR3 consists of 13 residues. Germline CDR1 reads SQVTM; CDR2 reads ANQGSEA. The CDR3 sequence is CTGGGGNTDTQYF. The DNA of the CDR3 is TGCACCGGGGGCGGGGGTAATACAGATACGCAGTATTTT.

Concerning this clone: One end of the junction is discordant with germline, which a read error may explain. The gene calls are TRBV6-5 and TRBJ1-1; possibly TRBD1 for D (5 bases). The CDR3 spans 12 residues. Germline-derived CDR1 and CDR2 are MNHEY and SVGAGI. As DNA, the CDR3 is TGTGCCAGCAGTTACATCGCAGGGAGGAAAGTCTTT. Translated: CASSYIAGRKVF.

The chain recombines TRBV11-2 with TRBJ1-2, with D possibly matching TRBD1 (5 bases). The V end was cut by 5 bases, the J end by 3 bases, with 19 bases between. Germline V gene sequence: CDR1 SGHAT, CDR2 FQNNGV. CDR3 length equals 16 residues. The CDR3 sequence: CASSARSTGGDYGYTF. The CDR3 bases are TGTGCCAGCAGCGCCCGATCCACAGGAGGGGACTATGGCTACACCTTC.

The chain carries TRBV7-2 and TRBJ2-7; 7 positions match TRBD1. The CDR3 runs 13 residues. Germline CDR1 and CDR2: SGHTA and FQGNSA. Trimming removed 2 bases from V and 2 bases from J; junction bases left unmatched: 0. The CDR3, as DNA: TGTGCCAGCAGCTTACAGGGGGCCTACGAGCAGTACTTC. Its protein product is CASSLQGAYEQYF.